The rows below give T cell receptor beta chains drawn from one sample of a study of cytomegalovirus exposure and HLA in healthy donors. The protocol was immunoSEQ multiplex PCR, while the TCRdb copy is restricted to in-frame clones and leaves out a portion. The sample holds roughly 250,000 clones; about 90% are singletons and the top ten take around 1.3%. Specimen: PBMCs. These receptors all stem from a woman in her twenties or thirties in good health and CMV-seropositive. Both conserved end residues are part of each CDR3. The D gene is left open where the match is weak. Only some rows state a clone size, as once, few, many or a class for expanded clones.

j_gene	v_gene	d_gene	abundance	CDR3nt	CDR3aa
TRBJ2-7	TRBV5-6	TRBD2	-	TGTGCCAGCAGCTTGGTTCGGCGGGAGCCCCACGAGCAGTACTTC	CASSLVRREPHEQYF
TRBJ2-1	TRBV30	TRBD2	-	TGTGCCTGGAGCCGTACTCTAGCGGGGGGCTCCAATGAGCAGTTCTTC	CAWSRTLAGGSNEQFF
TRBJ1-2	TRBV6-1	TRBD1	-	TGTGCCAGCAGCTACGGACAGGGGGCTGGTGGCTACACCTTC	CASSYGQGAGGYTF
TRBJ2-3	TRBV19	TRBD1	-	TGTGCCAGTAGTATAGTACAGGGGACAACAGATACGCAGTATTTT	CASSIVQGTTDTQYF
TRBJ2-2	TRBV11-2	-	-	TGTGCCAGCAGCGATCCAACCTCCTCGGTAGCCGGGGAGCTGTTTTTT	CASSDPTSSVAGELFF
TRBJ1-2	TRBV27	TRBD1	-	TGTGCCAGCAGTCCACCGATACCTCCGGGACAGAGAAACTATGGCTACACCTTC	CASSPPIPPGQRNYGYTF
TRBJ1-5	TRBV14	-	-	TGTGCCAGCAGCCGCGGACTTAATCAGCCCCAGCATTTT	CASSRGLNQPQHF
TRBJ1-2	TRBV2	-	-	TGTGCCAGCACCGGTAGGGGATATGGCTACACCTTC	CASTGRGYGYTF
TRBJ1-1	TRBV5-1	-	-	TGCGCCAGCAGCCCGGACAGACAGACTGAAGCTTTCTTT	CASSPDRQTEAFF
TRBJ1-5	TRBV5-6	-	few	TGTGCCAGCAGCTTCCGGGGGAGCAATCAGCCCCAGCATTTT	CASSFRGSNQPQHF
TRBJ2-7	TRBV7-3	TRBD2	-	TGTGCCAGCAGCGCAAGCGGGAGTAACGAGCAGTACTTC	CASSASGSNEQYF
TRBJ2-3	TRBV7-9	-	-	TGTGCCAGCGGCAGGGGACATACGCAGTATTTT	CASGRGHTQYF
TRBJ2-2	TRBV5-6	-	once	TGTGCCAGCAGCCCACAGGTATTTCAAGGCACCGGGGAGCTGTTTTTT	CASSPQVFQGTGELFF
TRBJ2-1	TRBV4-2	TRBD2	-	TGTGCCAGCAGCCAAGAAGACCAGCGGGAGGGAGTTGAGCAGTTCTTC	CASSQEDQREGVEQFF
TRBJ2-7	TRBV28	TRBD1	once	TGTGCCAGCAGTTGGGACCGTGAGGACAGGAGACTTTACGAGCAGTACTTC	CASSWDREDRRLYEQYF
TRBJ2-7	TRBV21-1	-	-	TGTGCCAGCAGCAGAACTAGCGGTCATATCTACGAGCAGTACTTC	CASSRTSGHIYEQYF
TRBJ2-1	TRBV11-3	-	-	TGTGCCAGCAGCGAAGGGGGAGCCTACAATGAGCAGTTCTTC	CASSEGGAYNEQFF
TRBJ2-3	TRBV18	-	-	TGTGCCAGCTGGCAGGCCGCCACAGATACGCAGTATTTT	CASWQAATDTQYF
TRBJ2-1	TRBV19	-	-	TGTGCCAGTAGTCTATCCGGAGCCCCTTACAATGAGCAGTTCTTC	CASSLSGAPYNEQFF
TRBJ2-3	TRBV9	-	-	TGTGCCAGCAGCGTATCCGGTAGCACAGATACGCAGTATTTT	CASSVSGSTDTQYF
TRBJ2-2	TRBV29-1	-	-	TGCAGCGTTGAAGCAGGGGACCCTTTTGGGACCGGGGAGCTGTTTTTT	CSVEAGDPFGTGELFF
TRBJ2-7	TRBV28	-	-	TGTGCCAGCAGTTCGGTGCCGGACGAGCAGTACTTC	CASSSVPDEQYF
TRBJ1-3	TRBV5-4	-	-	TGTGCCAGCAGCGAGAGCAACTCTGGAAACACCATATATTTT	CASSESNSGNTIYF
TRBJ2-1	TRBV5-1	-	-	TGCGCCAGCAGGGCTCCAAGCTCCTACAATGAGCAGTTCTTC	CASRAPSSYNEQFF
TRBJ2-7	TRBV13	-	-	TGTGCCAGCAGCCCTCTGATGGCAGGGCCCTACGAGCAGTACTTC	CASSPLMAGPYEQYF
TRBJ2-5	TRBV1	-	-	TGCACCAGCAGCCAAGATCACGCGAGGCGGGAGACCCAGTACTTC	CTSSQDHARRETQYF
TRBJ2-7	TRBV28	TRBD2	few	TGTGCCAGCAGTTTAAAGACTAGCGGTCGCGAGCAGTACTTC	CASSLKTSGREQYF
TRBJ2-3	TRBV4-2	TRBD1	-	TGTGCCAGCAGCCTTATAGGGGGCGGTGTAGATACGCAGTATTTT	CASSLIGGGVDTQYF
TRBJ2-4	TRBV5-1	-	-	TGCGCCAGCAGCTTGGAACAGCGGATCGACATTCAGTACTTC	CASSLEQRIDIQYF
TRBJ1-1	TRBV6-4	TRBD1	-	TGTGCCAGCAGGCGACAGGGAAGGACCACTGAAGCTTTCTTT	CASRRQGRTTEAFF
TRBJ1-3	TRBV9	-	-	TGTGCCAGCAGCGAGCCCGGGGCTGGAAACACCATATATTTT	CASSEPGAGNTIYF
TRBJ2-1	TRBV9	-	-	TGTGCCAGCAGCGTCGCGGAGGGAGGTGAGCAGTTCTTC	CASSVAEGGEQFF
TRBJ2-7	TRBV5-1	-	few	TGCGCCAGCAGCTTGGCAGCTGGACAGACACTGTACGAGCAGTACTTC	CASSLAAGQTLYEQYF
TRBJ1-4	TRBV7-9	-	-	TGTGCCAGCAGCCCCCCGAGTGAAAAACTGTTTTTT	CASSPPSEKLFF
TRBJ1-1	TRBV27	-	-	TGTGCCAGCAGTTTGGTGAGGGTTTGGGGCACTGAAGCTTTCTTT	CASSLVRVWGTEAFF
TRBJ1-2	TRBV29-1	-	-	TGCAGCGTTGAAGATCTGGCAGGGCTCTATGGCTACACCTTC	CSVEDLAGLYGYTF
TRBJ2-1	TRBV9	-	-	TGTGCCAGCAGCGAAGGAAGCCGGGACTCCTACTACAATGAGCAGTTCTTC	CASSEGSRDSYYNEQFF
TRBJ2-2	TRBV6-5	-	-	TGTGCCAGCAGTTACTCGAGGGCCGGGGAGCTGTTTTTT	CASSYSRAGELFF
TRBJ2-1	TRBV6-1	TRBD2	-	TGTGCCAGCAGTGAAGCGCCGACTAGCGGGAGCAAAGACAATGAGCAGTTCTTC	CASSEAPTSGSKDNEQFF
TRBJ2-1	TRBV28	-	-	TGTGCCAGCAGTTTGATGCGGGCCTACAATGAGCAGTTCTTC	CASSLMRAYNEQFF